The source of this T cell receptor beta chain is a study of cytomegalovirus exposure and HLA in healthy donors. Looking at the study overall: There were 70 million to 95 million unique TCRs (from HLA-typed donors) in an early data release.

Overall study findings and caveats: For most TCR beta V segments, an earlier analysis put the productive rate at about 87% or about 30% of the time.

As for this clone: The antigen remains undetermined.

This PCR relied on a set of 60 Vbeta primers and 13 Jbeta primers. Produced via immunoSEQ multiplex PCR; TCRdb's table is partial and in-frame only. The sample shows 110,000 to 150,000 clones, about four fifths of them seen only once. Germline CDR1 is MNHNS and CDR2 is SASEGT. Trimming cost V 7 bases and J 5 bases, with 17 bases left between them. The CDR3 has 15 residues. This rearrangement joins TRBV6-1 to TRBJ2-2; TRBD1 might be the D (6 bases). The sequence came from a man aged 18 to 30 in good health and CMV-seropositive. The sample taken for sequencing was PBMCs. The CDR3 loop reads CASKVIGGNTGELFF. In DNA, the CDR3 is TGTGCCAGCAAAGTAATAGGGGGAAATACCGGGGAGCTGTTTTTT.